A selection of T cell receptor beta chains follows, all from one sample in a study of spatial heterogeneity in lung cancer. TCRdb reprocessed the 5' RACE reads with MiXCR, giving one entry per CDR3 protein. The repertoire has some 1,800 distinct CDR3 sequences, around 8.9% of them found once; the top ten carry just under 10%. The material sequenced was lung tumor tissue, taken at surgery. The receptors come from a female donor with early-stage non-small cell lung cancer. Both conserved end residues are part of each CDR3. Fields, in order: V gene, D gene, J gene, clone size, CDR3 DNA, CDR3 protein. A D gene is named only where the DNA matches it firmly. Clone sizes are given selectively: once, few, many, or a class where the clone is expanded.

TRBV30	TRBD1	TRBJ1-1	large	TGTGCCGGGTCGACAGGGCCGAACACTGAAGCTTTCTTT	CAGSTGPNTEAFF
TRBV7-2	-	TRBJ2-3	medium-sized	TGTGCCAGCAGCTCATCCCCCGGATTTACAGATACGCAGTATTTT	CASSSSPGFTDTQYF
TRBV3-1	-	TRBJ1-1	few	TGTGCCAGCAGCCCTGACGGGACATCCAACACTGAAGCTTTCTTT	CASSPDGTSNTEAFF
TRBV12-3/TRBV12-4	-	TRBJ1-1	medium-sized	TGTGCCAGCAGTCGGACGGCTCCAGTCACTGAAGCTTTCTTT	CASSRTAPVTEAFF
TRBV28	TRBD1	TRBJ1-4	-	TGTGCCAGCAGTTCTGCTCTGACAGGGGGCAGGGACAATGAAAAACTGTTTTTT	CASSSALTGGRDNEKLFF
TRBV20-1	TRBD1	TRBJ2-2	-	TGCAGTGCTAGATCAAACAGGGGGCCATCCGGGGAGCTGTTTTTT	CSARSNRGPSGELFF
TRBV6-2/TRBV6-3	TRBD1	TRBJ2-2	-	TGTGCCAGCAGTCCCTACAGGGGCTCGGACACCGGGGAGCTGTTTTTT	CASSPYRGSDTGELFF
TRBV6-2/TRBV6-3	TRBD1	TRBJ2-7	medium-sized	TGTGCCAGCAGCAACGGACAGGGTGGGTACGAGCAGTACTTC	CASSNGQGGYEQYF
TRBV2	TRBD2	TRBJ2-5	medium-sized	TGTGCCAGCAGCGGAACTAGCGGGTACCAAGAGACCCAGTACTTC	CASSGTSGYQETQYF
TRBV21-1	-	TRBJ1-1	medium-sized	TGTGCCAGCAGCAAACCCGGGCGAACTGAAGCTTTCTTT	CASSKPGRTEAFF
TRBV20-1	-	TRBJ1-6	medium-sized	TGCAGTGCTAGAGATGCCGGGCTAAATAATTCACCCCTCCACTTT	CSARDAGLNNSPLHF
TRBV9	TRBD1	TRBJ1-4	few	TGTGCCAGCAGCGTCGACAGGGGCGCTAATGAAAAACTGTTTTTT	CASSVDRGANEKLFF
TRBV5-6	TRBD1	TRBJ1-5	once	TGTGCCAGCAGCTACGGACAGGGTTATCAGCCCCAGCATTTT	CASSYGQGYQPQHF
TRBV20-1	-	TRBJ1-2	medium-sized	TGCAGTGCCCGGGTCGTTGACCTATACGGCTACACCTTC	CSARVVDLYGYTF
TRBV7-9	-	TRBJ2-7	medium-sized	TGTGCCAGCAGCTTAGGGACAGCAACCTACGAGCAGTACTTC	CASSLGTATYEQYF
TRBV2	-	TRBJ1-5	large	TGTGCCAGCAGTGAAGCACGCAGCAATCAGCCCCAGCATTTT	CASSEARSNQPQHF
TRBV4-1	-	TRBJ2-2	medium-sized	TGCGCCAGCAGCCCCCGCGGTATTGATTGGTATCGGGAGCTGTTTTTT	CASSPRGIDWYRELFF
TRBV7-9	TRBD2	TRBJ2-3	medium-sized	TGTGCCAGCAGCTCTAGCGGGGGGGGCACAGATACGCAGTATTTT	CASSSSGGGTDTQYF
TRBV7-2	TRBD1	TRBJ1-1	medium-sized	TGTGCCAGCAGCTTTAACAGGGGGAACACTGAAGCTTTCTTT	CASSFNRGNTEAFF
TRBV12-3/TRBV12-4	TRBD1	TRBJ1-1	medium-sized	TGTGCCAGCAGCAGGGGGAATACTGAAGCTTTCTTT	CASSRGNTEAFF
TRBV5-1	-	TRBJ2-4	medium-sized	TGCGCCAGCAGCTTGGCCGGGGCAGGGAGCAAAAACATTCAGTACTTC	CASSLAGAGSKNIQYF
TRBV5-6	TRBD1	TRBJ2-5	-	TGTGCCAGCAGCTTGGTGACAGGGGGAGCTGAGACCCAGTACTTC	CASSLVTGGAETQYF
TRBV2	TRBD1	TRBJ2-2	-	TGTGCCAGCAGTGGGACAGGGGCGGCCACCGGGGAGCTGTTTTTT	CASSGTGAATGELFF
TRBV11-3	TRBD1	TRBJ2-5	medium-sized	TGTGCCAGCAGCTTAGGAGGGGGGACAGGAGGGCGTGAGACCCAGTACTTC	CASSLGGGTGGRETQYF
TRBV7-3	-	TRBJ2-4	-	TGTGCCAGCAGCCCAACAGGGAACCAAAACATTCAGTACTTC	CASSPTGNQNIQYF
TRBV20-1	-	TRBJ1-5	-	TGCAGTGCTAGAGATCCCACAGAATCTAGCAATCAGCCCCAGCATTTT	CSARDPTESSNQPQHF
TRBV20-1	-	TRBJ2-1	large	TGCAGTGCTTCTAGGGGGGGCGGGTTCAATGAGCAGTTCTTC	CSASRGGGFNEQFF
TRBV4-3	TRBD1	TRBJ2-5	medium-sized	TGCGCCAGCAGCCAATCAGGGGGAAGAGAGACCCAGTACTTC	CASSQSGGRETQYF